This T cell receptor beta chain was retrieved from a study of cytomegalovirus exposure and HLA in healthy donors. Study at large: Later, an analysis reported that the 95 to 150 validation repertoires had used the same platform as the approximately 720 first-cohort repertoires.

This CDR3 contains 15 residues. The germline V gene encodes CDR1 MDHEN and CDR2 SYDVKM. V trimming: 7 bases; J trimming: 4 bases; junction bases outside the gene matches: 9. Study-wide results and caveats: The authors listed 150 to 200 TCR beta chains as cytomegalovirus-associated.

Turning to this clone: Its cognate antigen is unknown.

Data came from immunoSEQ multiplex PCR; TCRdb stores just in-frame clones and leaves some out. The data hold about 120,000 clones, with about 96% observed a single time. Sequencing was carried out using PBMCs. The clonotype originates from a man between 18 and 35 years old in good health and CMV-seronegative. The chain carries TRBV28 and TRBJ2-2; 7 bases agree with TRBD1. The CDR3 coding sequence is TGTGCCAGCATTGCCGACAGGGTCGGCACCGGGGAGCTGTTTTTT. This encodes CASIADRVGTGELFF. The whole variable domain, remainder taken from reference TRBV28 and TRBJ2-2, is DVKVTQSSRYLVKRTGEKVFLECVQDMDHENMFWYRQDPGLGLRLIYFSYDVKMKEKGDIPEGYSVSREKKERFSLILESASTNQTSMYLCASIADRVGTGELFFGEGSRLTVL.